The clone carrying this T cell receptor beta chain was found a few times. The sample is drawn from a study of identical twins. Via MiXCR, TCRdb re-called the 5' RACE reads, giving one row per CDR3 protein. This sample yields some 210,000 distinct CDR3 sequences, of which around 15% are seen a single time; over 35% belongs to the top ten. The same specimen was also included in a second study, on T cells expressing NK-cell markers.

This clonotype was sampled from a woman younger than 30 in good health. The sample comprised CD8+ T cells sorted from blood.

CDR3 bases: TGCAGTGCTAGAGCTGTAGGGGGCCAAGAGAAAGCTTTCTTT. Translating gives CSARAVGGQEKAFF. This chain joins TRBV20-1 and TRBJ1-1, with 7 bases matching TRBD1. With V trimmed by 1 base and J by 9 bases, 11 bases remained unmatched. Germline CDR1 and CDR2: DFQATT and SNEGSKA (reference sequence). The CDR3 is 14 amino acids.